One sample yielded the 29 T cell receptor beta chains listed below, sequenced in a study of T cells in tuberculosis. Time point of the sample: new active TB diagnosis, blood taken before or within 7 days of starting treatment. Sequenced by immunoSEQ multiplex PCR; TCRdb stores in-frame clones only, minus some. The sample consists of 22,000 or so clones, around 85% of them appearing once. The sample here was PBMCs, taken at tuberculosis diagnosis. These receptors were taken from an adult with tuberculosis.

The chain carries TRBV7-8 and TRBJ2-1; 13 positions agree with TRBD2. With 5 bases clipped from V and 5 bases from J, the junction kept 9 bases outside the gene matches. The CDR3 loop spans 17 amino acids. CDR1 and CDR2 (germline): SGHVS, FQNEAQ. CDR3 DNA: TGTGCCAGCAGCCTAACGTGGACTAGCGGGGGCAACAATGAGCAGTTCTTC. This sequence encodes CASSLTWTSGGNNEQFF.

In its sample, this clone was seen once. This chain joins TRBV5-1 and TRBJ2-5, with TRBD2 matching over 7 bases. V was pared by 4 bases and J by 1 base, with 1 base of the junction left unmatched. The length of the CDR3 is 13 residues. Germline CDR1 and CDR2: SGHRS and YFSETQ. Here the CDR3 DNA reads TGCGCCAGCAGCCCGGGGGGCCAAGAGACCCAGTACTTC. It yields the protein CASSPGGQETQYF.

The chain uses TRBV5-4 and TRBJ2-6; D is unresolved. The germline V and J ends were trimmed by 0 bases and 4 bases, with 5 bases remaining between them. Germline CDR1 reads SGHNT; CDR2 reads YYREEE (reference sequence). This CDR3 is built from 14 residues. The CDR3 DNA reads TGTGCCAGCAGCTTGGACAACGGGGCCAACGTCCTGACTTTC. It encodes CASSLDNGANVLTF.

This clone was detected once. The rearrangement links TRBV9 to TRBJ1-4; D call uncertain. The CDR3 is 15 residues long. V was shortened by 1 base and J by 8 bases, with 15 bases between the two germline ends. Germline V lookup: CDR1 SGDLS, CDR2 YYNGEE. The CDR3 coding sequence is TGTGCCAGCAGCGTATCGTCCGGGGTGGCGGAAAAACTGTTTTTT. It specifies CASSVSSGVAEKLFF.

The rearrangement uses TRBV7-6 and TRBJ1-1; D ambiguous. This CDR3 has 13 amino acids. The V end lost 6 bases, the J end lost 4 bases, and 12 bases lay between the germline ends. Germline V gives CDR1 SGHVS, CDR2 FNYEAQ. CDR3 amino acids: CASRSSGSTEAFF. CDR3 DNA sequence: TGTGCCAGCAGATCGTCTGGTAGCACTGAAGCTTTCTTT.

The chain carries TRBV2 and TRBJ2-1; D unclear. Per germline, CDR1 SNHLY and CDR2 FYNNEI. The CDR3 is made up of 12 amino acids. Deletions cut 5 bases from V and 10 bases from J, with 12 bases between. The CDR3, as DNA: TGTGCCAGCAGTCAGATGGAGAACGAGCAGTTCTTC. It is translated as CASSQMENEQFF.

The chain carries TRBV2 and TRBJ2-4; TRBD1 matches 9 bases. The CDR3 totals 16 residues. The germline V gene has CDR1 SNHLY and CDR2 FYNNEI. The trim removed 4 bases at V and 0 bases at J, leaving 4 bases unmatched. The CDR3, as DNA: TGTGCCAGCAGTGGGACAGGGGTGCAAGCCAAAAACATTCAGTACTTC. Its protein is CASSGTGVQAKNIQYF.

The rearrangement links TRBV30 to TRBJ1-2; 8 nucleotides align to TRBD1. The CDR3 has 13 residues. CDR1 is GTSNPN and CDR2 is SVGIG in the germline V gene (reference sequence). The V and J ends lost 3 bases and 5 bases, in that order; junction bases with no gene match: 5. CDR3 sequence: CAWRTGGRYGYTF. CDR3 DNA: TGTGCCTGGAGAACAGGGGGGAGGTATGGCTACACCTTC.

This clone turned up a few times. The chain has TRBV6-5 and TRBJ2-7; no clear D gene. V gave up 0 bases and J gave up 0 bases, with 3 bases separating them. Germline V gene lookup returns CDR1 MNHEY and CDR2 SVGAGI. The CDR3 covers 13 residues. CDR3 loop: CASSYSSSYEQYF. DNA of the CDR3: TGTGCCAGCAGTTACTCCAGCTCCTACGAGCAGTACTTC.

A single count supports this clone. V usage is TRBV11-3 and J usage is TRBJ1-1; weak D call: TRBD1 (6 bases). CDR1 SGHNT and CDR2 YENEEA come from the germline V gene. V was clipped by 1 base and J by 3 bases, with 12 bases between them. The CDR3 contains 15 residues. CDR3 region: CASSLGRGADTEAFF. The CDR3 DNA follows: TGTGCCAGCAGCTTAGGACGGGGGGCGGACACTGAAGCTTTCTTT.

The rearrangement uses TRBV4-3 and TRBJ2-6; TRBD1 agrees at 9 bases. Germline CDR1 reads LGHNA; CDR2 reads YSLEER. This CDR3 has 17 residues. Trimming at V came to 4 bases and at J to 0 bases, leaving 4 bases not matched to a gene. CDR3 DNA: TGCGCCAGCAGCCGAGGACAGGGGAACTCTGGGGCCAACGTCCTGACTTTC. Its translation: CASSRGQGNSGANVLTF.

The chain links TRBV5-1 to TRBJ2-1, with TRBD2 matching over 8 bases. The CDR3 sequence is 15 residues long. V lost 0 bases, J lost 8 bases, and 7 bases stayed unmatched. CDR1 SGHRS and CDR2 YFSETQ come from the germline V gene. CDR3 DNA: TGCGCCAGCAGCTTGGAGGGGCGGGAGGTGGATGAGCAGTTCTTC. It codes for CASSLEGREVDEQFF. The full variable domain, with the rest looked up from reference TRBV5-1 and TRBJ2-1, is KAGVTQTPRYLIKTRGQQVTLSCSPISGHRSVSWYQQTPGQGLQFLFEYFSETQRNKGNFPGRFSGRQFSNSRSEMNVSTLELGDSALYLCASSLEGREVDEQFFGPGTRLTVL.

The chain is built from TRBV19 and TRBJ2-7, with 10 bases identical to TRBD1. CDR1 and CDR2 (germline): LNHDA, SQIVND (reference sequence). This CDR3 spans 16 amino acids. Trimming removed 5 bases from V and 2 bases from J; junction bases left unmatched: 9. The CDR3 DNA follows: TGTGCCAGTAGTCGGACTGCTGGGACAGGGGCCTACGAGCAGTACTTC. It is translated as CASSRTAGTGAYEQYF.

The V and J genes are TRBV10-3 and TRBJ2-2, with 8 nucleotides matching TRBD2. J was trimmed by 7 bases and V by 5 bases; bases with no gene match: 12. The germline V gene has CDR1 ENHRY and CDR2 SYGVKD. The CDR3 runs to 16 residues. CDR3 coding DNA: TGTGCCATCAGTATACGGGGGGGCCGGTTTAGCGGGGAGCTGTTTTTT. This translates into CAISIRGGRFSGELFF.

CDR3 in DNA: TGTGCCAGCAGCGCGGGAGGCGTCATTGGCTACACCTTC. Residues: CASSAGGVIGYTF. V usage is TRBV11-2 and J usage is TRBJ1-2; no reliable D call. Trimming shortened V by 5 bases and J by 7 bases, and 14 bases separated the two germline ends. Germline CDR1 is SGHAT and CDR2 is FQNNGV. This CDR3 has 13 amino acids.

V and J are TRBV5-1 and TRBJ2-2, with D unclear. Trimming took off 2 bases at V and 1 base at J, with 9 bases between the two ends. CDR3 length: 15 amino acids. Germline lookup yields CDR1 SGHRS and CDR2 YFSETQ. This CDR3 reads CASSLMTRNTGELFF. The CDR3 DNA reads as TGCGCCAGCAGCTTAATGACACGGAACACCGGGGAGCTGTTTTTT. Filled out from reference TRBV5-1 and TRBJ2-2, the complete variable domain reads KAGVTQTPRYLIKTRGQQVTLSCSPISGHRSVSWYQQTPGQGLQFLFEYFSETQRNKGNFPGRFSGRQFSNSRSEMNVSTLELGDSALYLCASSLMTRNTGELFFGEGSRLTVL.

The rearrangement uses TRBV7-2 and TRBJ1-6, with 7 bases aligning to TRBD1. This CDR3 is built from 17 residues. J was trimmed by 3 bases and V by 2 bases; bases with no gene match: 7. Germline V gene lookup returns CDR1 SGHTA and CDR2 FQGNSA. CDR3 DNA sequence: TGTGCCAGCAGCTTAATTTTGGGACAGCTCTATAATTCACCCCTCCACTTT. Translated, it gives CASSLILGQLYNSPLHF.

This clone was counted a few times. The rearrangement uses TRBV7-9 and TRBJ2-7; possible D gene TRBD1, 5 bases. There are 13 residues in the CDR3. Germline V gene lookup returns CDR1 SEHNR and CDR2 FQNEAQ (reference sequence). V was cut by 8 bases and J by 2 bases, with 13 bases left in between. Here the CDR3 reads CASGSTVTYEQYF. As DNA, the CDR3 is TGTGCCAGCGGGTCGACAGTAACCTACGAGCAGTACTTC.

This clone was detected only once. The J gene is TRBJ2-7, the V gene TRBV7-8, with TRBD2 matching 8 bases. The CDR3 spans 14 residues. The J segment lost 3 bases and the V segment lost 4 bases, leaving 5 bases of the junction unmatched. Germline V CDR1 and CDR2: SGHVS, FQNEAQ. CDR3 sequence: CASSSSGTSYEQYF. CDR3 bases: TGTGCCAGCAGCTCGTCCGGGACTAGCTACGAGCAGTACTTC.

The chain recombines TRBV7-3 with TRBJ2-5; 8 nucleotides agree with TRBD1. V trimming: 2 bases; J trimming: 2 bases; junction bases outside the gene matches: 4. This CDR3 spans 15 amino acids. CDR1 and CDR2 (germline): SGHTA, FQGTGA. The CDR3 DNA sequence: TGTGCCAGCAGCTTAGGACAGGGACTGCAAGAGACCCAGTACTTC. It is translated as CASSLGQGLQETQYF. The full variable domain, in which reference TRBV7-3 and TRBJ2-5 provide the parts outside the CDR3, is GAGVSQTPSNKVTEKGKYVELRCDPISGHTALYWYRQSLGQGPEFLIYFQGTGAADDSGLPNDRFFAVRPEGSVSTLKIQRTERGDSAVYLCASSLGQGLQETQYFGPGTRLLVL.

The chain joins TRBV28 to TRBJ1-2; D remains ambiguous. The CDR3 contains 13 residues. V was shortened by 1 base and J by 2 bases, with 5 bases between the two germline ends. The V gene's germline CDR1 is MDHEN and CDR2 SYDVKM. CDR3 amino acids: CASSLSGNYGYTF. CDR3 in DNA: TGTGCCAGCAGTTTATCAGGAAACTATGGCTACACCTTC.

In this sample, this clone turned up once. CDR3: CASSVRTGMGMNTDTQYF. The CDR3 DNA reads TGTGCCAGCAGTGTTCGGACAGGGATGGGGATGAACACAGATACGCAGTATTTT. This chain joins TRBV6-1 and TRBJ2-3, with 8 bases identical to TRBD1. This CDR3 has 18 residues. J gave up 2 bases and V 4 bases, and 14 bases lay outside the gene matches. From germline, CDR1 is MNHNS and CDR2 SASEGT.

The chain carries TRBV28 and TRBJ2-3; 12 positions agree with TRBD1. This CDR3 has 15 residues. J lost 4 bases, V lost 6 bases, and 5 bases had no gene match. CDR1 MDHEN and CDR2 SYDVKM come from the germline V gene. DNA for the CDR3: TGTGCCAGCAGGGCCGGGACAGGGGGCGCAGATACGCAGTATTTT. Amino acids: CASRAGTGGADTQYF.

The chain carries TRBV5-5 and TRBJ1-4; maybe TRBD1 (5 bases). Germline-derived CDR1 and CDR2 are SGHKS and YYEKEE (reference sequence). The CDR3 extends over 14 amino acids. The V end was cut by 2 bases, the J end by 6 bases, with 11 bases between. CDR3 nucleotide sequence: TGTGCCAGCAGCTTTGGAGGGGATCATGAAAAACTGTTTTTT. Translated, it gives CASSFGGDHEKLFF.

V gene TRBV10-2 combines with J gene TRBJ2-1, with D possibly TRBD1 on 5 matching bases. The CDR3 has 15 residues. The V end was cut by 6 bases, the J end by 9 bases, with 21 bases between. CDR1 is WSHSY, CDR2 SAAADI, per germline. The CDR3 loop reads CASRKTALIDGEQFF. The CDR3 nucleotides read TGCGCCAGCAGAAAGACAGCCCTAATAGATGGTGAGCAGTTCTTC.

The sample holds one count of this clone. V usage is TRBV5-5 and J usage is TRBJ2-7; possibly TRBD2 for D (7 bases). The length of the CDR3 is 14 residues. The V end was cut by 5 bases, the J end by 4 bases, with 16 bases between. Germline V lookup: CDR1 SGHKS, CDR2 YYEKEE (reference sequence). The CDR3 sequence is CASSPQGGVYEQYF. In DNA, the CDR3 is TGTGCCAGCAGTCCACAGGGAGGGGTATACGAGCAGTACTTC.

V and J are TRBV9 and TRBJ2-1; 8 bases match TRBD1. CDR1 and CDR2 from the germline V gene are SGDLS and YYNGEE. CDR3 size: 14 residues. Trimming removed 7 bases from V and 7 bases from J; junction bases left unmatched: 10. The CDR3 sequence is CASSRTGWGNEQFF. In nucleotides, the CDR3 is TGTGCCAGCTCCCGGACAGGGTGGGGAAATGAGCAGTTCTTC.

V gene TRBV5-6 combines with J gene TRBJ2-7, with 10 bases lining up with TRBD2. Germline assignment: CDR1 SGHDT and CDR2 YYEEEE. This CDR3 is built from 16 residues. The J segment lost 4 bases and the V segment lost 7 bases, leaving 14 bases of the junction unmatched. DNA for the CDR3: TGTGCCAGCTTCCCCAGCGGGCTAGCGGGAGAGTACGAGCAGTACTTC. The encoded protein is CASFPSGLAGEYEQYF.

The rearrangement joins TRBV18 to TRBJ1-1; D may be TRBD1 (5 bases). This CDR3 is built from 16 residues. Germline CDR1 KGHSH, CDR2 LQKENI. The V end lost 3 bases, the J end lost 1 base, and 15 bases lay between the germline ends. Here the CDR3 reads CASSPRQSGKNTEAFF. DNA of the CDR3: TGTGCCAGCTCACCTAGACAGAGTGGAAAGAACACTGAAGCTTTCTTT.